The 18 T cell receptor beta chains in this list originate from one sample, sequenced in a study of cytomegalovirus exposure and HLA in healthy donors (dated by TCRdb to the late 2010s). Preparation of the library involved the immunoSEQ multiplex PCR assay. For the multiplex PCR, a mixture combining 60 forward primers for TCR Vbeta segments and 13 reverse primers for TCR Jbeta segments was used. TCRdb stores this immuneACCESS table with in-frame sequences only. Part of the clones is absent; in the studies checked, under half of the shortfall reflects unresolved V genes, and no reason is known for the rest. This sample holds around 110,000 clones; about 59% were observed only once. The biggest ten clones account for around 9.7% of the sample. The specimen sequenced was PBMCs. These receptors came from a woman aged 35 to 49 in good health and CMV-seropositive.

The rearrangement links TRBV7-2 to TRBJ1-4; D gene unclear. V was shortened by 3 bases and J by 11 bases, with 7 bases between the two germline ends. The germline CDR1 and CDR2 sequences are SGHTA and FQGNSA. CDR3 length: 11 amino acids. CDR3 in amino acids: CASSFSTKLFF. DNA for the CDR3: TGTGCCAGCAGCTTTTCTACGAAACTGTTTTTT. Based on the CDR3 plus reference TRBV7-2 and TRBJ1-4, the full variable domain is GAGVSQSPSNKVTEKGKDVELRCDPISGHTALYWYRQSLGQGLEFLIYFQGNSAPDKSGLPSDRFSAERTGGSVSTLTIQRTQQEDSAVYLCASSFSTKLFFGSGTQLSVL.

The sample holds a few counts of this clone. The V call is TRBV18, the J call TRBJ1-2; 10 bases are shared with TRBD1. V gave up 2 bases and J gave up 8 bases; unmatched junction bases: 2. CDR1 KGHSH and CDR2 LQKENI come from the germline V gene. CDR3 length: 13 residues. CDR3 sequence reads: CASSPGTGEGYTF. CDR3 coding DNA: TGTGCCAGCTCACCAGGGACAGGGGAAGGCTACACCTTC. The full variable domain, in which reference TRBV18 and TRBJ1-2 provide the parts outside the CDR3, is NAGVMQNPRHLVRRRGQEARLRCSPMKGHSHVYWYRQLPEEGLKFMVYLQKENIIDESGMPKERFSAEFPKEGPSILRIQQVVRGDSAAYFCASSPGTGEGYTFGSGTRLTVV.

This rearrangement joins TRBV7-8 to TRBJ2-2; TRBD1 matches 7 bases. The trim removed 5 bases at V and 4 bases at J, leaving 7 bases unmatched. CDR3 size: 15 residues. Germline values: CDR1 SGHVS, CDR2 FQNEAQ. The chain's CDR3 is CASSPDRVGTGELFF. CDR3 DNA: TGTGCCAGCAGCCCCGACAGGGTGGGCACCGGGGAGCTGTTTTTT.

Here the CDR3 reads CASSYFDRAIYGYTF. In DNA, the CDR3 is TGTGCCAGCAGTTACTTTGACAGGGCCATTTATGGCTACACCTTC. The J gene is TRBJ1-2, the V gene TRBV6-5, with TRBD1 matching 7 bases. CDR1 and CDR2 (germline): MNHEY, SVGAGI. The CDR3 runs 15 residues. V shed 1 base and J 5 bases; nucleotides not matched to a gene: 7.

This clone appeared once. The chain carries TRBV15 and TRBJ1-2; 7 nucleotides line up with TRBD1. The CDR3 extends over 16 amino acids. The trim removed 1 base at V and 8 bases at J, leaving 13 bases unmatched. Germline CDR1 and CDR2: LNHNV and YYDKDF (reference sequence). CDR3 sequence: CATSRGSGGLSGGYTF. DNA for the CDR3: TGTGCCACCAGCAGAGGGTCAGGGGGATTGAGTGGAGGCTACACCTTC.

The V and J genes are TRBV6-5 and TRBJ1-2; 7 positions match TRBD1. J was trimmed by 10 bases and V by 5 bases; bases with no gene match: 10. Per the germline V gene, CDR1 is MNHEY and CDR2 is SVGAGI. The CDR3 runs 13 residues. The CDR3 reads CASSLGRDSAYTF. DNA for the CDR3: TGTGCCAGCAGTCTTGGACGGGACAGTGCCTACACCTTC.

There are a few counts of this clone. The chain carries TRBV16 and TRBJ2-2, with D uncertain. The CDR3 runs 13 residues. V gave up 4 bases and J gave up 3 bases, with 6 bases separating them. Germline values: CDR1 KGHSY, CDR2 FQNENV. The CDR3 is CASSRRDTGELFF. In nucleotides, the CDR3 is TGTGCCAGCAGCCGACGGGACACCGGGGAGCTGTTTTTT.

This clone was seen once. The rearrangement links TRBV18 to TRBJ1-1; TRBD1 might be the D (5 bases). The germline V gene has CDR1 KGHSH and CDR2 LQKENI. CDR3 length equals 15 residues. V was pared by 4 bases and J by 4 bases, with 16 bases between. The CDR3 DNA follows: TGTGCCAGCTCACGACCCCCCGGGGGTCGCACTGAAGCTTTCTTT. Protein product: CASSRPPGGRTEAFF.

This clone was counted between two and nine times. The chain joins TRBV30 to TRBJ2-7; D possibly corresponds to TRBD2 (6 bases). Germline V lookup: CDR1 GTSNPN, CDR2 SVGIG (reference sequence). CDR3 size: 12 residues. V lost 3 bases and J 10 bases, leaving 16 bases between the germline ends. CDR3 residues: CAWSGRSFVQYF. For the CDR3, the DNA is TGTGCCTGGAGCGGGAGATCCTTCGTCCAGTACTTC.

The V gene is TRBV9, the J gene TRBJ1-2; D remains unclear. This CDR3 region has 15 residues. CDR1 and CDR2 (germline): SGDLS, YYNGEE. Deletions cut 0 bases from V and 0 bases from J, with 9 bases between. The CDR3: CASSVGGVTNYGYTF. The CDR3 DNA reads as TGTGCCAGCAGCGTAGGTGGAGTCACTAACTATGGCTACACCTTC.

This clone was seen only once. DNA of the CDR3: TGCGCCAGCAGCCAAGATAGACTAGCGGCAGCCTACAATGAGCAGTTCTTC. This sequence encodes CASSQDRLAAAYNEQFF. V and J are TRBV4-3 and TRBJ2-1, with 9 bases aligning to TRBD2. J lost 2 bases, V lost 0 bases, and 5 bases had no gene match. There are 17 residues in the CDR3. The germline CDR1 and CDR2 sequences are LGHNA and YSLEER.

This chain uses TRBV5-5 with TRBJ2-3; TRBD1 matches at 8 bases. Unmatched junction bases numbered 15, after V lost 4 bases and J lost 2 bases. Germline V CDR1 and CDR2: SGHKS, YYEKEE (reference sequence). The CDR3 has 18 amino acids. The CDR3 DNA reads TGTGCCAGCAGCGCCTTAAGGACAGGGATAGTAACCACAGATACGCAGTATTTT. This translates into CASSALRTGIVTTDTQYF. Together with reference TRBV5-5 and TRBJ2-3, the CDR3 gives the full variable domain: DAGVTQSPTHLIKTRGQQVTLRCSPISGHKSVSWYQQVLGQGPQFIFQYYEKEERGRGNFPDRFSARQFPNYSSELNVNALLLGDSALYLCASSALRTGIVTTDTQYFGPGTRLTVL.

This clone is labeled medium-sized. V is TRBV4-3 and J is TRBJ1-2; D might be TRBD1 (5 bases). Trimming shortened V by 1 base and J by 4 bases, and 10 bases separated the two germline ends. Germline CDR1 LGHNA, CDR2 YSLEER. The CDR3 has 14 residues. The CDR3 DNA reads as TGCGCCAGCAGCCAAGTCGGCGGGGGCTATGGCTACACCTTC. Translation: CASSQVGGGYGYTF.

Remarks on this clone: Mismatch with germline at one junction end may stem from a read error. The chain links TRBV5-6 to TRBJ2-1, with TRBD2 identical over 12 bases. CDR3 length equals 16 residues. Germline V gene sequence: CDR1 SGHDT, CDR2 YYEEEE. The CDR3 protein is CASSLLAGGSHNEQFF. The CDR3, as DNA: TGTGCCAGCAGCTTACTAGCGGGGGGCTCCCACAATGAGCAGTTCTTC.

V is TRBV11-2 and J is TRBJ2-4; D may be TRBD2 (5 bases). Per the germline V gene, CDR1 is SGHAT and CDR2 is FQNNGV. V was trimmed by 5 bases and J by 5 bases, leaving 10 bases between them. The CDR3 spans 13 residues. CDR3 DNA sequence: TGTGCCAGCAGCCCTCTCGGGGAAAACATTCAGTACTTC. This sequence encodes CASSPLGENIQYF.

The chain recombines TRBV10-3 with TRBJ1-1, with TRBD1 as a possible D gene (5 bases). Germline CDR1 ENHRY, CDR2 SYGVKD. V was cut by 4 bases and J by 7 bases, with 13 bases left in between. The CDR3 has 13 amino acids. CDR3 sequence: CAISVGQGDEAFF. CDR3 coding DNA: TGTGCCATCAGTGTAGGGCAGGGTGATGAAGCTTTCTTT.

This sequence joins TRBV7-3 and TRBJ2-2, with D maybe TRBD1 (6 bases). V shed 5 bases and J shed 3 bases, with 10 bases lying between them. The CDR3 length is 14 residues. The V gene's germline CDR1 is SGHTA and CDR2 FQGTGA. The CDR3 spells CASSQGLYTGELFF. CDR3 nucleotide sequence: TGTGCCAGCAGCCAGGGGCTGTACACCGGGGAGCTGTTTTTT.

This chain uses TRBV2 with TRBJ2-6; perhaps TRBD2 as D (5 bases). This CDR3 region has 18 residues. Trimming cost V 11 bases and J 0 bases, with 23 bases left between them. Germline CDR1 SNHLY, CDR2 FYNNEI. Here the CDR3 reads CASSPIRAGRSGANVLTF. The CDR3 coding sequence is TGTGCCTCCTCCCCCATTAGGGCGGGCCGCTCTGGGGCCAACGTCCTGACTTTC.